This entry lists 5 T cell receptor beta chains sequenced from one sample in a study of CD8+ T cells in alopecia areata. Sample treatment: oral pan-JAK inhibitor, 5-10 mg twice daily. Extracted RNA was reverse transcribed into cDNA, the sequencing template. Using immunoSEQ multiplex PCR, the repertoire was profiled, and TCRdb retains in-frame clones only, with some absent. The data hold fewer than 250,000 clones, with around three fifths observed a single time. Sequenced here: CD4+ T cells sorted from blood, sampled at week 24, from a patient treated with tofacitinib. Receptors originate from a human donor with alopecia areata.

The chain has TRBV11-1 and TRBJ2-3, with a possible D match to TRBD2 (6 bases). The V end lost 4 bases, the J end lost 1 base, and 15 bases lay between the germline ends. CDR3 size: 16 residues. The germline V gene has CDR1 SGHAT and CDR2 FQDESV (reference sequence). The CDR3 DNA is TGTGCCAGCAGCTCCGCCTCTAGGGAGGGCACAGATACGCAGTATTTT. Translation: CASSSASREGTDTQYF.

This clone was detected a few times. The J gene is TRBJ2-2, the V gene TRBV29-1; D not resolved. The CDR3 has 15 residues. V shed 6 bases and J shed 1 base, with 15 bases lying between them. Germline CDR1 SQVTM, CDR2 ANQGSEA. CDR3 nucleotides: TGCAGCGTCCAATCCCGGACGGTGAACACCGGGGAGCTGTTTTTT. Its protein product is CSVQSRTVNTGELFF.

The V call is TRBV18, the J call TRBJ2-4; tentatively, D is TRBD1 or TRBD2 (5 bases each). The CDR3 contains 13 residues. Germline loops: CDR1 KGHSH, CDR2 LQKENI. V lost 3 bases and J 8 bases, leaving 11 bases between the germline ends. The CDR3 region is CASSPRDGDIQYF. The CDR3 bases are TGTGCCAGCTCACCCCGGGACGGAGACATTCAGTACTTC.

The genes are TRBV14 and TRBJ2-1; D remains unclear. Trimming took off 0 bases at V and 7 bases at J, with 7 bases between the two ends. This CDR3 comprises 13 residues. CDR1 is SGHDN, CDR2 FVKESK, per germline. CDR3 sequence (DNA): TGTGCCAGCAGCCAAGATCTGAAAAATGAGCAGTTCTTC. Its translation: CASSQDLKNEQFF.

V is TRBV4-2 and J is TRBJ2-1; 7 bases align to TRBD2. Trimming took 0 bases from V and 3 from J; bases not matched to a gene: 5. The CDR3 extends over 16 amino acids. Germline CDR1 reads LGHNA; CDR2 reads YNFKEQ. CDR3 DNA sequence: TGTGCCAGCAGCCAAGAAGGCGGGGGACTCTACAATGAGCAGTTCTTC. Its protein product is CASSQEGGGLYNEQFF.